These 31 T cell receptor beta chains were all obtained from the same sample, sequenced in a study of cytotoxic CD8 clonotypes in ibrutinib-treated CLL. Only in-frame clones appear in the TCRdb table, and some are missing; sequencing was by immunoSEQ multiplex PCR. This table holds roughly 53,000 clones, nearly 55% found once. The sample in question was PBMCs, obtained at disease progression, from a patient treated with ibrutinib. The receptor source for this set is a human donor with chronic lymphocytic leukemia.

This clone was seen just once. CDR3 DNA sequence: TGTGCCAGCAGTAGACCAAGCCGATATGGCTACACCTTC. Translation gives CASSRPSRYGYTF. This chain links TRBV7-8 with TRBJ1-2; D not certain. The germline CDR1 and CDR2 sequences are SGHVS and FQNEAQ. V was pared by 6 bases and J by 5 bases, with 13 bases between. This CDR3 has 13 residues.

The chain is built from TRBV4-2 and TRBJ1-1; maybe TRBD1 (5 bases). The V gene lost 0 bases and the J gene lost 6 bases, with 14 bases spanning the gap. Germline CDR1 reads LGHNA; CDR2 reads YNFKEQ. The CDR3 is 15 amino acids. This CDR3 is CASSQDLEGLAEAFF. The CDR3 region has the DNA TGTGCCAGCAGCCAAGATTTAGAGGGGTTGGCTGAAGCTTTCTTT.

The chain has TRBV5-6 and TRBJ2-1, with D possibly being TRBD1 (6 bases). This CDR3 region has 17 residues. Trimming removed 6 bases from V and 2 bases from J, with 21 bases in between. Germline lookup yields CDR1 SGHDT and CDR2 YYEEEE. DNA for the CDR3: TGTGCCAGCAACCCGGACAGAACCAGAAGGCCCTACAATGAGCAGTTCTTC. This translates into CASNPDRTRRPYNEQFF.

J is TRBJ2-6 and V is TRBV4-3, with 10 bases aligning to TRBD2. V lost 3 bases, J lost 0 bases, and 5 bases stayed unmatched. Germline CDR1 is LGHNA and CDR2 is YSLEER. The CDR3 is made up of 18 amino acids. The DNA for the CDR3 is TGCGCCAGCAGCCAGGGACTAGCGAGGAGCTCTGGGGCCAACGTCCTGACTTTC. Translation gives CASSQGLARSSGANVLTF.

This rearrangement joins TRBV9 to TRBJ2-1, with D possibly called TRBD1 or TRBD2 (5 bases each). Germline V gene sequence: CDR1 SGDLS, CDR2 YYNGEE. V was pared by 5 bases and J by 8 bases, with 17 bases between. This CDR3 has 14 residues. The CDR3: CASSPTGAAHEQFF. CDR3 DNA sequence: TGTGCCAGCAGTCCCACCGGGGCAGCACATGAGCAGTTCTTC.

The V and J genes are TRBV27 and TRBJ1-1; 7 bases match TRBD1. The V segment lost 5 bases and the J segment 5 bases; nucleotides outside the gene matches: 5. The CDR3 totals 13 residues. Germline CDR1 is MNHEY and CDR2 is SMNVEV (reference sequence). The CDR3 is CASSTGERTEAFF. The CDR3 DNA reads TGTGCCAGCAGTACAGGGGAACGGACTGAAGCTTTCTTT.

The chain links TRBV6-4 to TRBJ2-3, with 10 bases identical to TRBD1. The germline gives CDR1 MRHNA, CDR2 SNTAGT. This CDR3 has 17 residues. V trimming: 4 bases; J trimming: 3 bases; junction bases outside the gene matches: 10. The CDR3 spells CASSAAAGTGVTDTQYF. CDR3 coding DNA: TGTGCCAGCAGTGCCGCCGCCGGGACAGGGGTAACAGATACGCAGTATTTT.

In this sample, this clone turned up a few times. The V gene is TRBV7-2, the J gene TRBJ1-4; D gene ambiguous. The V and J ends lost 2 bases and 7 bases respectively, with 14 bases between them. The CDR3 is made up of 15 amino acids. Per the germline V gene, CDR1 is SGHTA and CDR2 is FQGNSA. The CDR3 is CASSLQRARSEKLFF. In nucleotides, the CDR3 is TGTGCCAGCAGCTTACAAAGGGCGAGAAGTGAAAAACTGTTTTTT. The whole variable domain, filled in from reference TRBV7-2 and TRBJ1-4, reads GAGVSQSPSNKVTEKGKDVELRCDPISGHTALYWYRQSLGQGLEFLIYFQGNSAPDKSGLPSDRFSAERTGGSVSTLTIQRTQQEDSAVYLCASSLQRARSEKLFFGSGTQLSVL.

This clone was found a few times. V and J are TRBV7-2 and TRBJ1-4, with TRBD1 matching over 9 bases. The CDR3 covers 14 residues. From germline, CDR1 is SGHTA and CDR2 FQGNSA. V trimming: 6 bases; J trimming: 8 bases; junction bases outside the gene matches: 7. CDR3 bases: TGTGCCAGCAGGGCCGGGACAGGGCGGGAAAAACTGTTTTTT. Translation: CASRAGTGREKLFF.

The genes are TRBV30 and TRBJ1-2; the D is unclear. Germline V gene data show CDR1 as GTSNPN and CDR2 as SVGIG (reference sequence). The length of the CDR3 is 14 residues. V lost 1 base, J lost 4 bases, and 13 bases lay in between. The CDR3 DNA is TGTGCCTGGAGTGGGCTGACTAAAATCTATGGCTACACCTTC. Protein: CAWSGLTKIYGYTF.

This chain uses TRBV7-2 with TRBJ2-7; tentative D call: TRBD2 (5 bases). CDR1 SGHTA and CDR2 FQGNSA come from the germline V gene. The CDR3 contains 13 residues. The germline V and J ends were trimmed by 4 bases and 3 bases, with 10 bases remaining between them. CDR3: CASSSTSYYEQYF. CDR3 DNA sequence: TGTGCCAGCAGCTCTACTAGTTACTACGAGCAGTACTTC. The entire variable domain, with the rest obtained from reference TRBV7-2 and TRBJ2-7, is as follows: GAGVSQSPSNKVTEKGKDVELRCDPISGHTALYWYRQSLGQGLEFLIYFQGNSAPDKSGLPSDRFSAERTGGSVSTLTIQRTQQEDSAVYLCASSSTSYYEQYFGPGTRLTVT.

This clone was counted only a few times. The genes are TRBV10-3 and TRBJ2-7, with TRBD2 matching over 13 bases. Looked up from germline, CDR1 is ENHRY and CDR2 is SYGVKD. Trimming removed 6 bases from V and 3 bases from J; junction bases left unmatched: 2. The CDR3 contains 14 residues. CDR3 coding DNA: TGTGCCATCAGAGGACTAGCGGGGGACTACGAGCAGTACTTC. Translating it yields CAIRGLAGDYEQYF.

This clone was counted only a few times. This chain connects TRBV7-9 to TRBJ2-6; unclear D gene. Germline CDR1 and CDR2: SEHNR and FQNEAQ (reference sequence). The CDR3 contains 13 residues. V lost 6 bases and J lost 4, with 7 bases in between. The CDR3 reads CASSQAGANVLTF. In DNA form, the CDR3 reads TGTGCCAGCAGTCAAGCAGGGGCCAACGTCCTGACTTTC.

Only a few counts were recorded for this clone. The gene calls are TRBV27 and TRBJ2-7, with a weak D call TRBD2 (6 bases). With 8 bases removed from V and 1 base from J, the gap between germline ends came to 12 bases. This CDR3 spans 13 amino acids. Per the germline V gene, CDR1 is MNHEY and CDR2 is SMNVEV (reference sequence). In nucleotides, the CDR3 is TGTGCCAGCTCGATGACTAGTTCCTACGAGCAGTACTTC. It is translated as CASSMTSSYEQYF.

This clone was counted once. V usage is TRBV29-1 and J usage is TRBJ2-5; D might be TRBD2 (6 bases). The V and J ends lost 2 bases and 10 bases respectively, with 23 bases between them. Germline CDR1 and CDR2: SQVTM and ANQGSEA. CDR3 length: 15 residues. The CDR3 coding sequence is TGCAGCGTTGAAATGTCGCGGGAAAACCATGGGAACCAGTACTTC. This gives the protein CSVEMSRENHGNQYF. The full variable domain, with the rest looked up from reference TRBV29-1 and TRBJ2-5, is SAVISQKPSRDICQRGTSLTIQCQVDSQVTMMFWYRQQPGQSLTLIATANQGSEATYESGFVIDKFPISRPNLTFSTLTVSNMSPEDSSIYLCSVEMSRENHGNQYFGPGTRLLVL.

The chain joins TRBV7-2 to TRBJ2-5; no firm D call. Between the trimmed V and J ends, which lost 2 bases and 11 bases, there was a span of 15 bases. CDR1 is SGHTA and CDR2 is FQGNSA in the germline V gene. This CDR3 comprises 13 residues. The chain's CDR3 is CASSLWLDGEQYF. As DNA, the CDR3 is TGTGCCAGCAGCTTATGGTTGGACGGAGAGCAGTACTTC.

This clone was counted a few times. The chain has TRBV5-1 and TRBJ2-5, with TRBD1 matching over 7 bases. V dropped 2 bases and J dropped 3; count of bases not matched to a gene: 4. CDR3 size: 14 residues. The V gene's germline CDR1 is SGHRS and CDR2 YFSETQ. The CDR3 reads CASSFSGTEETQYF. The CDR3 DNA is TGCGCCAGCAGCTTCTCAGGGACAGAAGAGACCCAGTACTTC.

The chain couples TRBV28 to TRBJ1-2; D not resolved. The germline CDR1 and CDR2 sequences are MDHEN and SYDVKM. The ends were cut back, 10 bases at V and 4 bases at J, with 19 bases in the middle. The CDR3 loop spans 14 amino acids. The CDR3: CATKGGSRRYGYTF. In nucleotides, the CDR3 is TGTGCCACCAAAGGCGGGAGCCGCCGCTATGGCTACACCTTC.

This clone was observed a handful of times. V usage is TRBV10-3 and J usage is TRBJ1-1, with D tentatively TRBD1 (5 bases). This CDR3 has 11 residues. The germline V gene has CDR1 ENHRY and CDR2 SYGVKD. V was trimmed by 8 bases and J by 1 base, leaving 5 bases between them. This CDR3 reads CAIGQNTEAFF. In DNA, the CDR3 is TGTGCCATCGGACAGAACACTGAAGCTTTCTTT.

This clone was detected a few times. This chain uses TRBV5-1 with TRBJ2-7; D is possibly TRBD2 (6 bases). The V and J ends lost 7 bases and 3 bases respectively, with 23 bases between them. Germline V gives CDR1 SGHRS, CDR2 YFSETQ. The CDR3 contains 16 residues. The CDR3, as DNA: TGCGCCAGCGCGCTCATACCGCTTGGGGGGAGCTACGAGCAGTACTTC. Protein sequence: CASALIPLGGSYEQYF. Combining the CDR3 with reference TRBV5-1 and TRBJ2-7 gives the whole variable domain KAGVTQTPRYLIKTRGQQVTLSCSPISGHRSVSWYQQTPGQGLQFLFEYFSETQRNKGNFPGRFSGRQFSNSRSEMNVSTLELGDSALYLCASALIPLGGSYEQYFGPGTRLTVT.

The chain carries TRBV28 and TRBJ1-3; D perhaps matches TRBD1 (5 bases). The length of the CDR3 is 15 residues. Between the trimmed V and J ends, which lost 6 bases and 0 bases, there was a span of 12 bases. Germline V CDR1 and CDR2: MDHEN, SYDVKM. CDR3 nucleotide sequence: TGTGCCAGCAGCCGAGACAGCTACTCTGGAAACACCATATATTTT. Translation: CASSRDSYSGNTIYF.

This sequence joins TRBV30 and TRBJ2-3; 9 bases match TRBD2. CDR3 length: 15 residues. V shed 1 base and J 4 bases; nucleotides not matched to a gene: 6. Germline lookup yields CDR1 GTSNPN and CDR2 SVGIG (reference sequence). This chain's CDR3 is CAWSGSGGWSDTQYF. Here the CDR3 DNA reads TGTGCCTGGAGTGGGAGCGGGGGGTGGTCAGATACGCAGTATTTT.

This chain links TRBV19 with TRBJ1-2; no reliable D call. V gave up 5 bases and J gave up 4 bases, with 8 bases separating them. Germline V gene sequence: CDR1 LNHDA, CDR2 SQIVND (reference sequence). CDR3 size: 12 residues. CDR3 amino acids: CASSRQTYGYTF. The DNA for the CDR3 is TGTGCCAGTAGTCGCCAGACCTATGGCTACACCTTC. The variable domain in full, completed from reference TRBV19 and TRBJ1-2, reads DGGITQSPKYLFRKEGQNVTLSCEQNLNHDAMYWYRQDPGQGLRLIYYSQIVNDFQKGDIAEGYSVSREKKESFPLTVTSAQKNPTAFYLCASSRQTYGYTFGSGTRLTVV.

The chain is built from TRBV28 and TRBJ2-3; 11 bases map to TRBD2. V gave up 3 bases and J gave up 1 base; unmatched junction bases: 0. This CDR3 has 15 residues. Germline CDR1 MDHEN, CDR2 SYDVKM. Written as DNA, the CDR3 is TGTGCCAGCAGTTTGGGACTAGCGGGCACAGATACGCAGTATTTT. Residues: CASSLGLAGTDTQYF.

The chain is built from TRBV7-2 and TRBJ2-2, with 9 bases identical to TRBD2. Trimming took 4 bases from V and 4 from J; bases not matched to a gene: 7. In germline, CDR1 is SGHTA, CDR2 FQGNSA. The length of the CDR3 is 16 residues. CDR3 coding DNA: TGTGCCAGCAGCTCCCGGGGTAGCGGGAGCACCGGGGAGCTGTTTTTT. Encoded protein: CASSSRGSGSTGELFF.

This clone was seen more than once but under ten times. This sequence joins TRBV7-2 and TRBJ2-1, with 13 positions matching TRBD2. Germline CDR1 reads SGHTA; CDR2 reads FQGNSA. V lost 4 bases, J lost 2 bases, and 5 bases stayed unmatched. This CDR3 comprises 17 residues. In DNA form, the CDR3 reads TGTGCCAGCAGCTCCCCGGGACTAGCGGGACCCTACAATGAGCAGTTCTTC. Translated, it gives CASSSPGLAGPYNEQFF.

CDR3 sequence (DNA): TGTGCCAGCAGTTACAAGGGCTGGAGCACAGATACGCAGTATTTT. Its translation: CASSYKGWSTDTQYF. The chain links TRBV6-5 to TRBJ2-3; D remains unclear. Between the trimmed V and J ends, which lost 2 bases and 0 bases, there was a span of 9 bases. Germline V lookup: CDR1 MNHEY, CDR2 SVGAGI. There are 15 residues in the CDR3.

In the case of this clone: A read error may account for a junction end that differs from germline. The genes are TRBV25-1 and TRBJ2-5, with a weak D call TRBD1 (6 bases). CDR3 length: 15 amino acids. Germline CDR1 and CDR2: MGHDK and SYGVNS. The CDR3 coding sequence is TGTGCCAGCAGGGAGTCAGGGGTCACCCAAGAGATCCAGTACTTC. Encoded protein: CASRESGVTQEIQYF.

The chain joins TRBV5-1 to TRBJ2-7; TRBD2 matches 12 bases. Germline CDR1 and CDR2: SGHRS and YFSETQ. Trimming cost V 4 bases and J 4 bases; bases outside gene matches: 3. There are 14 residues in the CDR3. CDR3 nucleotides: TGCGCCAGCAGCGTGACTAGCGGGAGTTACGAGCAGTACTTC. This gives the protein CASSVTSGSYEQYF.

V gene TRBV20-1 combines with J gene TRBJ2-1; D unresolved. CDR1 DFQATT and CDR2 SNEGSKA come from the germline V gene (reference sequence). This CDR3 is 11 amino acids long. Trimming removed 5 bases at V and 12 bases at J, with 14 bases between. The CDR3 DNA is TGCAGTGCTGAAACAAAGCTGCGGCAGTTCTTC. It translates to CSAETKLRQFF.

This chain connects TRBV11-2 to TRBJ2-7, with 7 nucleotides matching TRBD1. The CDR3 length is 16 residues. Trimming at V came to 6 bases and at J to 7 bases, leaving 18 bases not matched to a gene. Germline assignment: CDR1 SGHAT and CDR2 FQNNGV. The CDR3 DNA is TGTGCCAGCAGTCCTACGACAGGGTTGACTGCGTTGGAGCAGTACTTC. Translated, it gives CASSPTTGLTALEQYF.